This TCR beta chain is from a study of identical twins. The CDR3 spans 13 residues. Unmatched junction bases numbered 6, after V lost 5 bases and J lost 9 bases. Germline assignment: CDR1 SNHLY and CDR2 FYNNEI. A few counts support this clonotype. Each CDR3 protein is one row after TCRdb ran MiXCR on the 5' RACE reads. There are 450,000 or so distinct CDR3 sequences in the sample; more than 13% occur only once, and approximately 0.98% lies in the top ten. These records were also assigned to another study, of yellow fever vaccine responses in identical twins.

This clonotype was sampled from a young woman in good health. V is TRBV2 and J is TRBJ2-1; TRBD1 agrees at 8 bases. The sequenced sample was CD4+ T cells sorted from blood. DNA of the CDR3: TGTGCCAGCAGTAAGGACAGGGTGACTGAGCAGTTCTTC. Its translation: CASSKDRVTEQFF.